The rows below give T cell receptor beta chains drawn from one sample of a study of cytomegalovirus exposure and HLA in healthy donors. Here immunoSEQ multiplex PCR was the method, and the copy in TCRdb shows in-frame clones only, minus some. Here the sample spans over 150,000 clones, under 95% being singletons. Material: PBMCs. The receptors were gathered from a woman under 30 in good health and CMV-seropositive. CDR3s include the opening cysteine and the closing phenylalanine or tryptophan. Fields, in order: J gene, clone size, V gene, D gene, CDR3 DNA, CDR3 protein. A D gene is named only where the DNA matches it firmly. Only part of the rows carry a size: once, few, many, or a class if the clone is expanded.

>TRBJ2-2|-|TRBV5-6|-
TGTGCCAGCAGCGTAGGGGCAGAGCTGTTTTTT
CASSVGAELFF
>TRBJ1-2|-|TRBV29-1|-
TGCAGCGTTGGCTCGCCAGGGGATTATGGCTACACCTTC
CSVGSPGDYGYTF
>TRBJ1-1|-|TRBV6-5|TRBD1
TGTGCCAGCCACAGGGGTAACACTGAAGCTTTCTTT
CASHRGNTEAFF
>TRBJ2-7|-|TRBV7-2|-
TGTGCCAGCAGCTCCACCTACGAGCAGTACTTC
CASSSTYEQYF
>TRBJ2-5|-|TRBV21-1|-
TGTGCCAGCAGCAAAGCAGGGGGCCAAGAGACCCAGTACTTC
CASSKAGGQETQYF
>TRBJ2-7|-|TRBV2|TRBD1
TGTGCCAGCAGAAGGACAGGGGTCCTGTACGAGCAGTACTTC
CASRRTGVLYEQYF
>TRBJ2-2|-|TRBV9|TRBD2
TGTGCCAGCAGCCTTAGCGGGACGTGGGCCGGGGAGCTGTTTTTT
CASSLSGTWAGELFF
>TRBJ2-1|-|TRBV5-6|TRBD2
TGTGCCAGCAGGGGACTAGCGGAACCCAATGAGCAGTTCTTC
CASRGLAEPNEQFF
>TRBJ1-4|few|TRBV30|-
TGTGCCTGGCGCCCCGGACAGACAACTAATGAAAAACTGTTTTTT
CAWRPGQTTNEKLFF
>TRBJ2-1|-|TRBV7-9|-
TGTGCCAGCACCCCAAGAGGGGGGACAGATAACAATGAGCAGTTCTTC
CASTPRGGTDNNEQFF
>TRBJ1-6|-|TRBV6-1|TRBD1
TGTGCCAGCAGTGGACAGGGTTCCTATAATTCACCCCTCCACTTT
CASSGQGSYNSPLHF
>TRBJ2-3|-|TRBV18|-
TGTGCCAGCTCACCAAGAGGTGTAATCACAGATACGCAGTATTTT
CASSPRGVITDTQYF
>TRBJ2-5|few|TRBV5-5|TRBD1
TGTGCCAGCAGCCTCCAGACAGGGAGAGAGACCCAGTACTTC
CASSLQTGRETQYF
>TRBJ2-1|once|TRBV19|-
TGTGCCAGTAGTCCCGGGAAGCTGCGGACTGTCTACAATGAGCAGTTCTTC
CASSPGKLRTVYNEQFF
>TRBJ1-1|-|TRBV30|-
TGTGCCTGGGCATTGGGGGGTGAGACTGAAGCTTTCTTT
CAWALGGETEAFF
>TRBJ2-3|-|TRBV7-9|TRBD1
TGTGCCAGCAGCATGACAGGGGGAGAGACAGATACGCAGTATTTT
CASSMTGGETDTQYF
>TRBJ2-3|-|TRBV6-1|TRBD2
TGTGCCAGCAGTGAATCCGGGACTAGAGGTACAGATACGCAGTATTTT
CASSESGTRGTDTQYF
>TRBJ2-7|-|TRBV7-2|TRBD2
TGTGCCAGCAGCCGCGGGGGGACCCCAGTCTACGAGCAGTACTTC
CASSRGGTPVYEQYF
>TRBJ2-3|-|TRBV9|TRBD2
TGTGCCAGCAGCCGCGGGACTAGCGGGGGGGACACAGATACGCAGTATTTT
CASSRGTSGGDTDTQYF
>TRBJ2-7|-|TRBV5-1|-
TGCGCCAGCAGCTTGGCCGGACTCCCGGCGGAGCAGTACTTC
CASSLAGLPAEQYF
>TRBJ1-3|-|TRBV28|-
TGTGCCAGCAGTTCAACCGGGACACATGGAAACACCATATATTTT
CASSSTGTHGNTIYF
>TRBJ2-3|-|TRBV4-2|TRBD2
TGTGCCAGCAGCCCTGCTAACGGGAGGAGCACAGATACGCAGTATTTT
CASSPANGRSTDTQYF
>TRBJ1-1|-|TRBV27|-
TGTGCCAGCAGTTTATCTGGGGGGTGGGGGAACACTGAAGCTTTCTTT
CASSLSGGWGNTEAFF
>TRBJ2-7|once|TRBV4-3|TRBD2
TGCGCCAGCAGCCAAGGACTAGCGGGAGACTACGAGCAGTACTTC
CASSQGLAGDYEQYF
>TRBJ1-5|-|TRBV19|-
TGTGCCAGTAGTATAGATTCAGGGTCGCCCCAGCATTTT
CASSIDSGSPQHF
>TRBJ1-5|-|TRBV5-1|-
TGCGCCAGCAGCTCGGGAATTGGGAATCAGCCCCAGCATTTT
CASSSGIGNQPQHF
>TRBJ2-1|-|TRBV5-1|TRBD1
TGCGCCAGCAGCGTTTTACCGGGACAGGGAATGGTAAATGAGCAGTTCTTC
CASSVLPGQGMVNEQFF
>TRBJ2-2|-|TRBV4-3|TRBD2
TGCGCCAGCAGCCTTAACCCGACTAGCGGGGGACCAAACACCGGGGAGCTGTTTTTT
CASSLNPTSGGPNTGELFF
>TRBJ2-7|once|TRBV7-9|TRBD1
TGTGCCAGCAGCTTAGAGACAGGGTCTAACGAGCAGTACTTC
CASSLETGSNEQYF
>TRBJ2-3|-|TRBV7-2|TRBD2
TGTGCCAGCAGCTTAGGCGGGGGAGTAGAAGATACGCAGTATTTT
CASSLGGGVEDTQYF
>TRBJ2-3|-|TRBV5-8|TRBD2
TGTGCCAGCAGCCGGGGACTAGCGGGGTCAGCGCAGTATTTT
CASSRGLAGSAQYF
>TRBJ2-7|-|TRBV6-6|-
TGTGCCAGCGGCCCCCGTGGGGGCCACGAGCAGTACTTC
CASGPRGGHEQYF
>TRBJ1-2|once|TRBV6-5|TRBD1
TGTGCCAGCAGTCGCGACAGGGGAGGATTCTATGGCTACACCTTC
CASSRDRGGFYGYTF
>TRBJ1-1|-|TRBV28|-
TGTGCCAGCAGTCTACAGGGTATGAACACTGAAGCTTTCTTT
CASSLQGMNTEAFF
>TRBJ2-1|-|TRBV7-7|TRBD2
TGTGCCAGCAGCGTTAGCGGGGGATCCTACAATGAGCAGTTCTTC
CASSVSGGSYNEQFF
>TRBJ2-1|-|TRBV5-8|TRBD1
TGTGCCAGCAGCTCCGGACAGGCCTTCCTCGGGAATGAGCAGTTCTTC
CASSSGQAFLGNEQFF
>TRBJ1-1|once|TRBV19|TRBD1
TGTGCCAGTAGTGCCCGGGACAGGGGGGTGGACACTGAAGCTTTCTTT
CASSARDRGVDTEAFF
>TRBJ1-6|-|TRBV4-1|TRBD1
TGCGCCAGCAGCCACCCACACCGGGACAGGACGATAGGTGATTCACCCCTCCACTTT
CASSHPHRDRTIGDSPLHF